This T cell receptor (beta chain) was observed in a study of PD-1 blockade in classical Hodgkin lymphoma. About the research overall: Patients were treated with nivolumab at 3 mg/kg, and this was given intravenously every 2 weeks.

In every patient, relapse followed autologous stem cell transplantation, while exposure to brentuximab vedotin differed. Classifying best responses yielded complete response, partial response or progressive disease. The germline CDR1 and CDR2 sequences are KGHSH and LQKENI. The V gene lost 2 bases and the J gene lost 4 bases, with 14 bases spanning the gap. The CDR3 has 15 residues. Here immunoSEQ multiplex PCR was the method, and the copy in TCRdb shows in-frame clones only, minus some. The sample lists roughly 150,000 clones, 78% occurring once. This sequence originates from a human donor with classical Hodgkin lymphoma. The specimen comprised peripheral blood mononuclear cells (PBMCs), sampled before the second cycle of nivolumab. V usage is TRBV18 and J usage is TRBJ1-2, with D tentatively TRBD1 (5 bases). The CDR3 sequence: CASSPDFEGFYGYTF. The DNA of the CDR3 is TGTGCCAGCTCACCAGATTTCGAGGGGTTCTATGGCTACACCTTC.